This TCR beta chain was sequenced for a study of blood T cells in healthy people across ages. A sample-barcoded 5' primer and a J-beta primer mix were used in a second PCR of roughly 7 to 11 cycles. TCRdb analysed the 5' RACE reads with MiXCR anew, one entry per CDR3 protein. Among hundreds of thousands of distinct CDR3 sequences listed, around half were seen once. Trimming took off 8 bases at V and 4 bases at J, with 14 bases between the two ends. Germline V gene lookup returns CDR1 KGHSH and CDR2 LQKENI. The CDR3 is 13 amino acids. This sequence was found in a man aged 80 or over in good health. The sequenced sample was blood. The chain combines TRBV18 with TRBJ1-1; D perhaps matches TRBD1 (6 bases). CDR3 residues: CASARGGITEAFF. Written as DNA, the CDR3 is TGTGCCAGCGCAAGAGGGGGGATCACTGAAGCTTTCTTT.